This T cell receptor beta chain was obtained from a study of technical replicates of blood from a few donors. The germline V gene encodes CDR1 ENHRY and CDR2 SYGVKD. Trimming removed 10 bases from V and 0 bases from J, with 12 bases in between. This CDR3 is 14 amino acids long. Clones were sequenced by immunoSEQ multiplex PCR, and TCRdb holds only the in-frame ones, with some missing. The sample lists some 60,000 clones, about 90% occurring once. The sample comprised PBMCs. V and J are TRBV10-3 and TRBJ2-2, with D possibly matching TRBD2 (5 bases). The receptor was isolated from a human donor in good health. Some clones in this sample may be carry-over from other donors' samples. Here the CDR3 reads CATRGISNTGELFF. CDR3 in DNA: TGTGCCACCCGAGGGATTTCGAACACCGGGGAGCTGTTTTTT.